This T cell receptor (beta chain) was identified during a study of control samples from healthy donors and cancer patients. Germline V gives CDR1 SNHLY, CDR2 FYNNEI. V was clipped by 8 bases and J by 5 bases; unmatched bases: 11. This CDR3 is 14 amino acids long. TCRdb's copy holds only in-frame clones and misses some; the assay was immunoSEQ multiplex PCR. The top ten hold 10% to 15% of the sample, which has over 200,000 clones, roughly four fifths seen once. This clonotype originated in an older woman with lung cancer. The V and J genes are TRBV2 and TRBJ2-5; TRBD1 matches 7 bases. Specimen: PBMCs. The CDR3 loop is CASATGPGRETQYF. In DNA, the CDR3 is TGTGCCAGCGCGACAGGGCCGGGGCGGGAGACCCAGTACTTC.